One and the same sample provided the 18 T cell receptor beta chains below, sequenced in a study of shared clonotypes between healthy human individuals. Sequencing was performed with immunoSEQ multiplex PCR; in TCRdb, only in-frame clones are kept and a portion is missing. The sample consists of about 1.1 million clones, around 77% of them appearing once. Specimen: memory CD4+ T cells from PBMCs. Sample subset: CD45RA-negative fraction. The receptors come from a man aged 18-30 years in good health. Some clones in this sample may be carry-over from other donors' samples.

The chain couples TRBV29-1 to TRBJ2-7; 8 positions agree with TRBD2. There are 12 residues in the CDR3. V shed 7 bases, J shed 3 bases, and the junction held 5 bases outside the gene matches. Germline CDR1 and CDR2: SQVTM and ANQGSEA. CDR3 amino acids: CSAGGTSYEQYF. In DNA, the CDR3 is TGCAGCGCAGGCGGGACTAGCTACGAGCAGTACTTC.

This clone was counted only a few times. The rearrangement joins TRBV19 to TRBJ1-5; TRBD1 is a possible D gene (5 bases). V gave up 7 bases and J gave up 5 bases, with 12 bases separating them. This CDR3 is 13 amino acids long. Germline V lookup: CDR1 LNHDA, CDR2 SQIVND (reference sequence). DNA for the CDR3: TGTGCCAGTAACGGCCTGGGGGATCAGCCCCAGCATTTT. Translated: CASNGLGDQPQHF.

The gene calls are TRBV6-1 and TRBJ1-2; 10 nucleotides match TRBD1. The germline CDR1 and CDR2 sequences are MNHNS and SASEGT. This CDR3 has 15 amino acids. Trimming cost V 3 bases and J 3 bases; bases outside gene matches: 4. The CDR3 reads CASSDSGTGDYGYTF. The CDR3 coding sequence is TGTGCCAGCAGTGATTCCGGGACAGGGGACTATGGCTACACCTTC.

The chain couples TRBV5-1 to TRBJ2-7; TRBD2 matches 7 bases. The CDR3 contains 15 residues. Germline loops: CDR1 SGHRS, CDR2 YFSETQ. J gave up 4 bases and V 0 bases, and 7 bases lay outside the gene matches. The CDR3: CASSLGPSGMYEQYF. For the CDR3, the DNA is TGCGCCAGCAGCTTGGGACCTAGCGGTATGTACGAGCAGTACTTC.

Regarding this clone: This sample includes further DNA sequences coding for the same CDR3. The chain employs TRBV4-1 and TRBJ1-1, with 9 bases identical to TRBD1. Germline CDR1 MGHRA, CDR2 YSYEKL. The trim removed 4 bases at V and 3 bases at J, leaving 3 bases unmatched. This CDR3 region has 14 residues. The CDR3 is CASSRGTGYTEAFF. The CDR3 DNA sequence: TGCGCCAGCAGCCGGGGGACAGGGTACACTGAAGCTTTCTTT.

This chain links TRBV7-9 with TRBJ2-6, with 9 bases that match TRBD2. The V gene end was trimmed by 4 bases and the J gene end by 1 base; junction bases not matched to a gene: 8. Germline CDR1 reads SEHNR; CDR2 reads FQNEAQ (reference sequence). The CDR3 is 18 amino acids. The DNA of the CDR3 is TGTGCCAGCAGCTCTTCTTGGGGACTAGCTTCTGGGGCCAACGTCCTGACTTTC. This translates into CASSSSWGLASGANVLTF.

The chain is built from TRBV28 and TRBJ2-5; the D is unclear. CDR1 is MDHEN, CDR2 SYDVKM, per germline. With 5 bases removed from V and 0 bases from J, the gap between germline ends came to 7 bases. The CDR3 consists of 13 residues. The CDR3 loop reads CASSTLYQETQYF. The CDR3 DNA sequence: TGTGCCAGCAGTACCTTGTACCAAGAGACCCAGTACTTC.

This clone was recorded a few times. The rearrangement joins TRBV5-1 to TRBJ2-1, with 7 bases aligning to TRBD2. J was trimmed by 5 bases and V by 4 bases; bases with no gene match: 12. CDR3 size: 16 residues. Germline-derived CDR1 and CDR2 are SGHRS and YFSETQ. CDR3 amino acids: CASSEGLRDYNNEQFF. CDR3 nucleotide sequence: TGCGCCAGCAGCGAGGGCCTGAGGGACTACAACAATGAGCAGTTCTTC.

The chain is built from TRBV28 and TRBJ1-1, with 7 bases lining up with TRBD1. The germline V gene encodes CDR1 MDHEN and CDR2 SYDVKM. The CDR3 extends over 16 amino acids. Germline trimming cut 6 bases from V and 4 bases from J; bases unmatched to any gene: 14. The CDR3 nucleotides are TGTGCCAGCAGGAAGATGGACAGGCCTCGGGGCACTGAAGCTTTCTTT. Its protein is CASRKMDRPRGTEAFF.

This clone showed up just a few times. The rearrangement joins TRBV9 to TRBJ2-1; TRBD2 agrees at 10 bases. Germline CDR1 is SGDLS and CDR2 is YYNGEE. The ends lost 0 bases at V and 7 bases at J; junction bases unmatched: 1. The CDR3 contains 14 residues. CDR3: CASSVGTSGNEQFF. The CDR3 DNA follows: TGTGCCAGCAGCGTAGGGACTAGCGGAAATGAGCAGTTCTTC.

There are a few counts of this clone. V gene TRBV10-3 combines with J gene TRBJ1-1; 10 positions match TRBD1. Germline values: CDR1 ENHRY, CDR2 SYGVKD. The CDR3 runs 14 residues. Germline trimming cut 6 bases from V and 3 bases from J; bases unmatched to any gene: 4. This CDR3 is CAIRTGGADTEAFF. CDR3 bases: TGTGCCATCAGGACAGGGGGCGCAGACACTGAAGCTTTCTTT.

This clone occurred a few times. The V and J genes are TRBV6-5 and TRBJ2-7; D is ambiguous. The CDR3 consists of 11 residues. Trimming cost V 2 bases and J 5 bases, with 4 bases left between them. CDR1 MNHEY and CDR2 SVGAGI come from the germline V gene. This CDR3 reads CASSYLDEQYF. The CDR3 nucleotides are TGTGCCAGCAGTTACCTAGACGAGCAGTACTTC.

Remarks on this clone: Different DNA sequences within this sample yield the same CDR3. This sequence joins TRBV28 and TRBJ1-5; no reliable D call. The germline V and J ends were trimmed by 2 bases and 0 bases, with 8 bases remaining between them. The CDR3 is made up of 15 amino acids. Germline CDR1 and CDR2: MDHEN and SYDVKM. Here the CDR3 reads CASSLTGTSNQPQHF. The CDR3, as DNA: TGTGCCAGCAGTTTAACCGGAACTAGCAATCAGCCCCAGCATTTT.

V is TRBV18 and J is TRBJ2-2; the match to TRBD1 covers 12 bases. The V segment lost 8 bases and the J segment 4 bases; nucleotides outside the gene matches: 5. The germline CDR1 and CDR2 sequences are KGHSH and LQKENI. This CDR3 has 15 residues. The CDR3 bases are TGTGCCAGCAACCGGGACAGGGGGCTCACCGGGGAGCTGTTTTTT. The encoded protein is CASNRDRGLTGELFF.

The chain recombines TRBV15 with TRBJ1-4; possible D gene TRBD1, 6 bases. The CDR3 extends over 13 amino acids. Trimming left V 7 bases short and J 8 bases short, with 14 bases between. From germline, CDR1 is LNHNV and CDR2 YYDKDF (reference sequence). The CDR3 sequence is CATTIRQEEKLFF. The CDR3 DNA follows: TGTGCCACCACCATTAGACAGGAGGAAAAACTGTTTTTT.

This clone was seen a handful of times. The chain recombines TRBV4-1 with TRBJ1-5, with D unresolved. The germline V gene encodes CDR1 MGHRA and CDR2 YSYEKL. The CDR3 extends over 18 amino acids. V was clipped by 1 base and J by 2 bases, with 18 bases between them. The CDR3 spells CASSQVGGKAIRNQPQHF. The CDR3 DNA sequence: TGCGCCAGCAGCCAAGTGGGCGGGAAGGCAATCCGCAATCAGCCCCAGCATTTT.

In nucleotides, the CDR3 is TGTGCCAGCAGATTGGGGACAGGGAGTGAAAAACTGTTTTTT. Translation: CASRLGTGSEKLFF. The V gene is TRBV2, the J gene TRBJ1-4; TRBD1 agrees at 9 bases. This CDR3 is 14 amino acids long. With V trimmed by 6 bases and J by 7 bases, 6 bases remained unmatched. Germline CDR1 reads SNHLY; CDR2 reads FYNNEI.

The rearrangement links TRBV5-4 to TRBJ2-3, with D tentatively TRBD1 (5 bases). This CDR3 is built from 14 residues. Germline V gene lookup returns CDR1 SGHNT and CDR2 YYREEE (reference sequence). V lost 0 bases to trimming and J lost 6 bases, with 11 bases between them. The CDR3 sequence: CASSLGGGLDTQYF. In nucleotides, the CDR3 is TGTGCCAGCAGCTTGGGGGGCGGATTGGATACGCAGTATTTT.